This T cell receptor (beta chain) derives from a study of early T cells in non-severe SARS-CoV-2 infection. Study outcomes and limitations: Anti-spike CD8 responses were favored by VDJdb matching, which missed private and CD4 specificities.

Individual cDNA molecules received unique molecular identifiers. TCRdb ran MiXCR on the 5' RACE reads and lists one entry per CDR3 protein. The sample contains around 61,000 distinct CDR3 sequences, more than 12% of which appear only once. This clonotype was seen many times. The target antigen is unknown. After removal of 3 bases from V and 2 bases from J, the junction contained 5 bases not matched to a gene. This CDR3 is built from 14 residues. Germline lookup yields CDR1 DFQATT and CDR2 SNEGSKA (reference sequence). The genes are TRBV20-1 and TRBJ2-3; 7 bases align to TRBD1. This TCR was sampled from an adult who was a healthcare worker with PCR-confirmed SARS-CoV-2 infection or an uninfected control (not recorded which). Sequencing was performed on whole blood, taken at baseline. Here the CDR3 reads CSARTGTHTDTQYF. The DNA for the CDR3 is TGCAGTGCTAGGACAGGGACCCACACAGATACGCAGTATTTT.